Only one count was recorded for the clone carrying this TCR beta chain. The sample belongs to a study of OX40 agonist ivuxolimab in advanced cancers. Background on the study: Ivuxolimab doses were 0.01, 0.1, 0.3, 1.5, 3 or 10 mg/kg every 2 weeks.

Using immunoSEQ multiplex PCR, the repertoire was profiled, and TCRdb retains in-frame clones only, with some absent. This sample has 77,000 or so clones; 80% to 95% occur once, and the top ten carry more than 0.3%. The TCR originated in an adult with an advanced solid tumor such as melanoma, head and neck, liver or kidney cancer. The sequencing used CD4+ or CD8+ T cells sorted from blood, collected in a trial of the OX40 agonist ivuxolimab.

The DNA of the CDR3 is TGCGCCAGCACCCCTGGCCGCTTGGCGGGGGCAGAGACCCAGTACTTC. Encoded protein: CASTPGRLAGAETQYF. V is TRBV5-1 and J is TRBJ2-5; D possibly corresponds to TRBD2 (7 bases). CDR3 size: 16 residues. The germline V gene has CDR1 SGHRS and CDR2 YFSETQ. Trimming shortened V by 6 bases and J by 4 bases, and 22 bases separated the two germline ends.